This T cell receptor (beta chain) was sequenced for a study of blood T cell repertoires in COVID-19. Assay used: immunoSEQ multiplex PCR; TCRdb lists only in-frame clones, some missing. The data show 150,000 or so clones, over 60% seen once. The sequenced sample was peripheral blood. The receptor comes from a woman aged 70-85 years with acute or convalescent COVID-19.

CDR3 residues: CASSVGGQPNVLTF. CDR3 nucleotide sequence: TGTGCCAGCAGCGTCGGTGGGCAGCCCAACGTCCTGACTTTC. The rearrangement links TRBV9 to TRBJ2-6; D gene unclear. CDR3 size: 14 residues. Trimming pared 2 bases from V and 8 bases from J, leaving 11 bases between. CDR1 and CDR2 from the germline V gene are SGDLS and YYNGEE.